The subject of this entry is one T cell receptor beta chain. TCRdb keeps only in-frame clones here, not all; method: immunoSEQ multiplex PCR. Seen here are 50,000 to 65,000 clones, about four fifths observed once, and the top ten hold about 6.7%. Germline assignment: CDR1 SGHRS and CDR2 YFSETQ. J lost 1 base, V lost 2 bases, and 3 bases had no gene match. The length of the CDR3 is 15 residues. This entry comes from a study of blood T cell repertoires in COVID-19. The sequenced sample consisted of peripheral blood. This rearrangement joins TRBV5-1 to TRBJ1-5; 7 bases match TRBD1. The sequence was collected from a human donor in a cohort sampled during active COVID-19. CDR3 DNA: TGCGCCAGCAGCTTTTCGACAGGGAGCAATCAGCCCCAGCATTTT. Amino acids: CASSFSTGSNQPQHF.